The entry below gives a single T cell receptor beta chain sequence along with its context. The sample belongs to a study of blood T cell repertoires in COVID-19. Turning to the study itself: The United States, Italy and Spain were the sources of the acute and convalescent COVID-19 samples.

From germline, CDR1 is MNHNS and CDR2 SASEGT. V was shortened by 0 bases and J by 8 bases, with 16 bases between the two germline ends. The CDR3 loop spans 15 amino acids. The authors' processing: Amplified reference gene primers provided the basis for estimating nucleated cell counts. TCRdb's copy holds only in-frame clones and misses some; the assay was immunoSEQ multiplex PCR. V, J and clone size were drawn from that table, and D and trimming were deduced from the DNA. The data show about 210,000 clones, less than 90% seen once. The clonotype comes from a man between 70 and 80 years old with acute or convalescent COVID-19. The chain carries TRBV6-1 and TRBJ1-2; possible D gene TRBD1, 6 bases. The sequenced sample was peripheral blood. The CDR3 reads CASSEAATGHRGYTF. The DNA of the CDR3 is TGTGCCAGCAGTGAAGCGGCTACAGGGCATCGCGGCTACACCTTC.